This TCR beta chain was profiled in a study of T cells in Graves' hyperthyroidism and ophthalmopathy. The CDR3 sequence is 15 residues long. Germline V gene sequence: CDR1 SGHNT, CDR2 YENEEA. V gave up 3 bases and J gave up 9 bases; unmatched junction bases: 8. A few counts support this clonotype. Each diagnosis drew on symptoms, thyroxine, TRAb, thyroid ultrasound and orbital computed tomography findings. Amplified TCR beta CDR3 regions derived from RNA transcripts. The HTBI primer set drove a first-round RT-PCR of the TCR CDR3. From the multiplex PCR reads, TCRdb called clonotypes with MiXCR, one entry per CDR3 protein. The sample records some 620,000 distinct CDR3 sequences, 15% to 20% being singletons.

The sequence was obtained from a woman aged 25-40 years with Graves' hyperthyroidism. The chain combines TRBV11-3 with TRBJ2-1, with TRBD2 identical over 10 bases. The material sequenced was blood. CDR3 region: CASSFTSGTGSEQFF. CDR3 in DNA: TGTGCCAGCAGCTTTACTAGCGGGACCGGATCTGAGCAGTTCTTC.